What follows are 8 T cell receptor beta chains derived from one specimen sequenced in a study of metastatic and nonmetastatic thyroid tumors. All patients reached thyroid surgery having received no treatment beforehand. TCRdb re-called the PCR reads with MiXCR. The data show 6,500 to 8,000 clones, about 30% seen once. The sample comprised tumor tissue. The receptor source for this set is a male donor with papillary thyroid cancer or a benign thyroid nodule (not recorded which). Some clones in this sample may be carry-over from other donors' samples.

Relative to its sample, this clone is medium-sized. The chain couples TRBV5-5 to TRBJ1-1; no definite D call. Between the trimmed V and J ends, which lost 0 bases and 11 bases, there was a span of 14 bases. The CDR3 has 13 amino acids. From germline, CDR1 is SGHKS and CDR2 YYEKEE (reference sequence). The CDR3 is CASSLDVSAEAFF. As DNA, the CDR3 is TGTGCCAGCAGCTTGGATGTCTCCGCGGAGGCTTTCTTT. Supplemented by reference TRBV5-5 and TRBJ1-1, the full variable domain reads DAGVTQSPTHLIKTRGQQVTLRCSPISGHKSVSWYQQVLGQGPQFIFQYYEKEERGRGNFPDRFSARQFPNYSSELNVNALLLGDSALYLCASSLDVSAEAFFGQGTRLTVV.

This clone was detected many times. This chain connects TRBV5-8 to TRBJ2-1; 9 bases fit TRBD1. Germline CDR1 SGHTS, CDR2 YDEGEE. Trimming took 5 bases from V and 9 from J; bases not matched to a gene: 12. The CDR3 is 15 amino acids. CDR3 residues: CASSPRDRDGSEQFF. The CDR3, as DNA: TGTGCCAGCAGTCCCCGGGACAGGGACGGGAGTGAGCAGTTCTTC.

This clone appeared a few times. The genes are TRBV6-1 and TRBJ2-3, with 9 nucleotides matching TRBD2. Germline CDR1 is MNHNS and CDR2 is SASEGT. Trimming cost V 8 bases and J 3 bases; bases outside gene matches: 6. The CDR3 spans 14 residues. The chain's CDR3 is CASRTAGGTDTQYF. CDR3 bases: TGTGCCAGCCGGACAGCGGGAGGAACAGATACGCAGTATTTT.

The chain carries TRBV25-1 and TRBJ2-1; the D gene could be TRBD1 or TRBD2 (7 bases each). The CDR3 runs 13 residues. CDR1 MGHDK and CDR2 SYGVNS come from the germline V gene. Trimming cost V 9 bases and J 4 bases, with 13 bases left between them. Here the CDR3 reads CASARGGYNEQFF. CDR3 nucleotide sequence: TGTGCCAGTGCCAGGGGGGGGTACAATGAGCAGTTCTTC.

This clone occurred many times. The chain has TRBV11-2 and TRBJ2-1; weak D call: TRBD1 (5 bases). The CDR3 runs 15 residues. Germline CDR1 is SGHAT and CDR2 is FQNNGV. With 2 bases removed from V and 2 bases from J, the gap between germline ends came to 10 bases. The CDR3 region has the DNA TGTGCCAGCAGCTTAACCCAGGGCCCCTACAATGAGCAGTTCTTC. Encoded protein: CASSLTQGPYNEQFF. The whole variable domain, filled in from reference TRBV11-2 and TRBJ2-1, reads EAGVAQSPRYKIIEKRQSVAFWCNPISGHATLYWYQQILGQGPKLLIQFQNNGVVDDSQLPKDRFSAERLKGVDSTLKIQPAKLEDSAVYLCASSLTQGPYNEQFFGPGTRLTVL.

V and J are TRBV5-1 and TRBJ2-1; D is unresolved. This CDR3 region has 15 residues. V lost 8 bases and J lost 2, with 17 bases in between. CDR1 is SGHRS, CDR2 YFSETQ, per germline. As DNA, the CDR3 is TGCGCCAGTAGCCCCGGGCAGGTCCCCTACAATGAGCAGTTCTTC. Protein sequence: CASSPGQVPYNEQFF.

In its sample, this clone was seen many times. The V call is TRBV3-1, the J call TRBJ2-1; the match to TRBD2 covers 16 bases. This CDR3 spans 15 amino acids. The germline gives CDR1 LGHDT, CDR2 YNNKEL (reference sequence). Germline trimming cut 10 bases from V and 7 bases from J; bases unmatched to any gene: 7. This chain's CDR3 is CATGTSGRVKNEQFF. CDR3 nucleotides: TGTGCCACCGGGACTAGCGGGAGGGTAAAGAATGAGCAGTTCTTC.

This chain connects TRBV5-8 to TRBJ1-2, with D hard to call. The CDR3 has 15 amino acids. From germline, CDR1 is SGHTS and CDR2 YDEGEE. The V end was cut by 4 bases, the J end by 0 bases, with 13 bases between. CDR3 bases: TGTGCCAGCAGCCCTTTCGTCGGGGCTAACTATGGCTACACCTTC. It yields the protein CASSPFVGANYGYTF.